This T cell receptor beta chain was retrieved from a study of identical twins. The V and J ends lost 6 bases and 4 bases, in that order; junction bases with no gene match: 5. This CDR3 spans 13 amino acids. Per germline, CDR1 SQVTM and CDR2 ANQGSEA. Template switching added a universal primer binding site, and final cDNA carried unique molecular identifiers. A single record per CDR3 protein comes from TCRdb applying MiXCR to the 5' RACE reads. Here the sample spans a few hundred thousand distinct CDR3 sequences, 6.5% to 9.5% being singletons. A remark on this clonotype: Its antigen is not known.

General study findings and limits: Whereas memory repertoires showed no such difference, abundant cord blood beta clonotypes carried fewer insertions.

The sample was also reused in another study, on yellow fever vaccine responses in identical twins.

Sequenced sample: CD8+ T cells sorted from blood. V usage is TRBV29-1 and J usage is TRBJ2-1; 8 nucleotides align to TRBD1. The clonotype was recovered from a woman between 18 and 29 years old in good health. The CDR3 loop reads CSVGTGQYNEQFF. DNA of the CDR3: TGCAGCGTGGGGACAGGTCAATACAATGAGCAGTTCTTC.